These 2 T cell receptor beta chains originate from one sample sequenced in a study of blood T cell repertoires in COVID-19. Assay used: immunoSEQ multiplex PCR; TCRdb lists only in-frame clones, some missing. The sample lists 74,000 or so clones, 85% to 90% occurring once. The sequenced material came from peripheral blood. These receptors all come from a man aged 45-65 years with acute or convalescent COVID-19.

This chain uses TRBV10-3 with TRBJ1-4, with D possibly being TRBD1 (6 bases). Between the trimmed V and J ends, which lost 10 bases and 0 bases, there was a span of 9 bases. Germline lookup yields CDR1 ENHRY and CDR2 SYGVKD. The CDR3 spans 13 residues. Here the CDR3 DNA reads TGTGCCAGCGGACAGTCAACTAATGAAAAACTGTTTTTT. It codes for CASGQSTNEKLFF.

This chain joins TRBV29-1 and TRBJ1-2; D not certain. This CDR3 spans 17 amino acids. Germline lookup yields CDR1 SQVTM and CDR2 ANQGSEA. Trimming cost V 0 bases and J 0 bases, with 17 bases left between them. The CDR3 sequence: CSVEDLSPGETNYGYTF. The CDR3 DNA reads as TGCAGCGTTGAAGATTTATCGCCTGGAGAAACTAACTATGGCTACACCTTC.